This T cell receptor beta chain originates from a study of T cell responses to AZD1222 COVID-19 vaccine. Study findings and constraints: Along spike, vaccine-associated CD4 TCRs were found throughout, with dominance at 160-218 and 743-854. The study reported that nearly half of spike-specific TCRs target unmutated variant regions. A rise in Spike-specific TCR breadth and depth followed two AZD1222 doses. Baseline seropositivity occurred in only a handful of AZD1222 recipients.

Comment on this clone: The antigen is undetermined.

Produced via immunoSEQ multiplex PCR; TCRdb's table is partial and in-frame only. The repertoire holds fewer than 150,000 clones, with 70% to 90% as singletons. There are 14 residues in the CDR3. This specimen was peripheral blood, taken on day 0 of AZD1222 vaccination. The origin of this receptor is an adult in good health. The chain joins TRBV21-1 to TRBJ1-4. TRBV21-1 is tagged as a pseudogene. Here the CDR3 DNA reads TGTGCCAGCAGCAAAGTCGGACGTAATGAAAAACTGTTTTTT. This encodes CASSKVGRNEKLFF.